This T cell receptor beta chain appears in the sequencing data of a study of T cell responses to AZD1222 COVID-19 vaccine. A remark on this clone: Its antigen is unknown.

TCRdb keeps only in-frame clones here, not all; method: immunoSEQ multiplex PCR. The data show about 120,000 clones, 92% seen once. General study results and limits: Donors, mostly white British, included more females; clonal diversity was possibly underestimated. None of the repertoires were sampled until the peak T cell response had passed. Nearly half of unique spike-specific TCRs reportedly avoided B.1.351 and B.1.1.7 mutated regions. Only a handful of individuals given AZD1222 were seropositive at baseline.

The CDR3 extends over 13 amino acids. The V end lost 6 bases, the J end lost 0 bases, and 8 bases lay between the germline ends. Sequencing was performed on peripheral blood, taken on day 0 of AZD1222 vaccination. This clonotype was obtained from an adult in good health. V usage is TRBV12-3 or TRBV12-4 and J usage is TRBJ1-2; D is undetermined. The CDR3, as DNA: TGTGCCAGCAGCCTGCCAGCTAACTATGGCTACACCTTC. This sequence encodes CASSLPANYGYTF.